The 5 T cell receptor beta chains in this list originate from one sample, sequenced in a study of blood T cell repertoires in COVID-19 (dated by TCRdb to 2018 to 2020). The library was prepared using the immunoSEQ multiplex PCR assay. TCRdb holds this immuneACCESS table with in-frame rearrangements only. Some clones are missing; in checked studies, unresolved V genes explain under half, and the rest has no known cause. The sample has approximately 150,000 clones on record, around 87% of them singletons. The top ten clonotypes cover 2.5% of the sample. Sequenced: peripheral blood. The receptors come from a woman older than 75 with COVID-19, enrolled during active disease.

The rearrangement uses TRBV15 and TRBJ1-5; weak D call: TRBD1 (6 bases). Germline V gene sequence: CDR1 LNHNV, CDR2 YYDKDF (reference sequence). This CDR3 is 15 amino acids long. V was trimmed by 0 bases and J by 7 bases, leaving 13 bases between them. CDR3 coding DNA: TGTGCCACCAGCAGAGAGAGGGGGATTAACCAGCCCCAGCATTTT. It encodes CATSRERGINQPQHF.

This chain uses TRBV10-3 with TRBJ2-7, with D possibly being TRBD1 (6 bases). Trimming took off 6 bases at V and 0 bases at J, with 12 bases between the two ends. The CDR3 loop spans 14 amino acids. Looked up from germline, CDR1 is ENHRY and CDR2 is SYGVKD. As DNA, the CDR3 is TGTGCCATCAGAAGCACGGACAGCTCCTACGAGCAGTACTTC. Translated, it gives CAIRSTDSSYEQYF.

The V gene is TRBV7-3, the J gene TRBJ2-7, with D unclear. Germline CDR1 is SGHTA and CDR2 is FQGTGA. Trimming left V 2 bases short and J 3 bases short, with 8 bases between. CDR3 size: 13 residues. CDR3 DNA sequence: TGTGCCAGCAGCTTATATGCAGACTACGAGCAGTACTTC. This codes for CASSLYADYEQYF.

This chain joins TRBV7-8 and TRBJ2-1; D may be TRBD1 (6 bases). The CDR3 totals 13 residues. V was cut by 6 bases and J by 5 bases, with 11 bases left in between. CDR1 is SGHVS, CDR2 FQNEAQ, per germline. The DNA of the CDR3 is TGTGCCAGCAGTCCGAACAGGGACAATGAGCAGTTCTTC. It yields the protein CASSPNRDNEQFF.

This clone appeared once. The CDR3 nucleotides read TGTGCCAGCAGTCTGGGGGGACTAGCGGGAGTCAGGGAGCAGTTCTTC. This gives the protein CASSLGGLAGVREQFF. The genes are TRBV28 and TRBJ2-1; 14 bases agree with TRBD2. V lost 5 bases to trimming and J lost 10 bases; unmatched junction nucleotides: 10. The germline gives CDR1 MDHEN, CDR2 SYDVKM. This CDR3 comprises 16 residues.